This is a list of T cell receptor beta chains from one sample in a study of T cells in Graves' hyperthyroidism and ophthalmopathy. TCRdb re-called the multiplex PCR reads through MiXCR, storing one row per CDR3 protein. The sample lists about 610,000 distinct CDR3 sequences; around 15% were seen once. Material: blood. All receptors derive from a middle-aged woman with Graves' ophthalmopathy. Both conserved end residues are part of each CDR3. Fields, in order: V gene, D gene, clone size, J gene, CDR3 DNA, CDR3 protein. D genes are given only for firm matches. Clone sizes are given selectively: once, few, many, or a class where the clone is expanded.

TRBV7-2	NA	many	TRBJ2-5	TGTGCCAGCAGCTGGCGACAGGGAGGTGGAGAGACCCAGTACTTC	CASSWRQGGGETQYF
TRBV13	NA	NA	TRBJ1-2	TGTGCCAGCGGGGTACAGGGACTTCACTATGGCTACACCTTC	CASGVQGLHYGYTF
TRBV6-2/TRBV6-3	NA	NA	TRBJ1-2	TGTGCCAGCAGTTACGAAGACACTAACTATGGCTACACCTTC	CASSYEDTNYGYTF
TRBV20-1	NA	many	TRBJ1-3	TGCAGTGCTAGCACGGGAAACACCATATATTTT	CSASTGNTIYF
TRBV29-1	NA	many	TRBJ2-7	TGCAGCGTTGAAGGGGACGTAGCCAACTCCTACGAGCAGTACTTC	CSVEGDVANSYEQYF
TRBV19	NA	many	TRBJ1-2	TGTGCCAGTAGTAAACCGGGCCTTAACTATGGCTACACCTTC	CASSKPGLNYGYTF
TRBV5-1	NA	many	TRBJ2-7	TGCGCCAGCAGCTTGGGAGCGAGTCCTACCTACGAGCAGTACTTC	CASSLGASPTYEQYF
TRBV6-5	NA	many	TRBJ2-7	TGTGCCAGCAGTTACTCGACTGGAGCGAGGGGCTCCTACGAGCAGTACTTC	CASSYSTGARGSYEQYF
TRBV18	NA	NA	TRBJ1-1	TGTGCCAGCTCCGCGGGGGGAGGTCACACTGAAGCTTTCTTT	CASSAGGGHTEAFF
TRBV29-1	NA	many	TRBJ1-2	TGCAGCGTTCCGGCTAACTATGGCTACACCTTC	CSVPANYGYTF
TRBV7-9	TRBD2	NA	TRBJ2-5	TGTGCCAGCAGCTTGGGACTAGCGGAACATCAAGAGACCCAGTACTTC	CASSLGLAEHQETQYF
TRBV6-5	TRBD1	NA	TRBJ1-1	TGTGCCAGCAGTTACTCGAGGGGGCGGACTGAAGCTTTCTTT	CASSYSRGRTEAFF
TRBV6-1	NA	many	TRBJ1-1	TGTGCCAGCAGTGCACGCTCCCCCCGGAACACTGAAGCTTTCTTT	CASSARSPRNTEAFF
TRBV20-1	TRBD1	many	TRBJ1-1	TGCAGTGCTAGAGTTCAGGGCAGGGGGGACCTCACTGAAGCTTTCTTT	CSARVQGRGDLTEAFF
TRBV6-2/TRBV6-3	NA	many	TRBJ2-5	TGTGCCAGCAGTTACGGAGACAGCGAAGAGACCCAGTACTTC	CASSYGDSEETQYF
TRBV12-3/TRBV12-4	TRBD1	many	TRBJ2-4	TGTGCCAGCAGTAACAGGGGGATGGGAGCCAAAAACATTCAGTACTTC	CASSNRGMGAKNIQYF
TRBV7-8	TRBD1	many	TRBJ2-7	TGTGCCAGCAGCCCGCGTGTGGGACAGTCCTACGAGCAGTACTTC	CASSPRVGQSYEQYF
TRBV30	TRBD1	many	TRBJ1-5	TGTGCCTGGAGCGCAAGGACAGGGTACGATCAGCCCCAGCATTTT	CAWSARTGYDQPQHF
TRBV11-2	TRBD1	many	TRBJ1-5	TGTGCCAGCAGCTCTGACAGGGATCAGCCCCAGCATTTT	CASSSDRDQPQHF
TRBV18	TRBD1	NA	TRBJ1-5	TGTGCCAGCTCACCTAACTCGGACAGGGGGGGGCCCCAGCATTTT	CASSPNSDRGGPQHF
TRBV29-1	NA	few	TRBJ2-5	TGCAGCGTTGAAGGGGACCAGTACTTC	CSVEGDQYF
TRBV25-1	TRBD2	few	TRBJ2-3	TGTGCCAGCAGTTGGACTAGCGGGATCCTCACAGATACGCAGTATTTT	CASSWTSGILTDTQYF
TRBV29-1	TRBD2	NA	TRBJ2-7	TGCAGCGTTGGTGGCGGGAGCTCCTACGAGCAGTACTTC	CSVGGGSSYEQYF
TRBV12-3/TRBV12-4	NA	many	TRBJ2-5	TGTGCCAGCAGTTTAAACAGCCAAGAGACCCAGTACTTC	CASSLNSQETQYF
TRBV19	NA	many	TRBJ1-1	TGTGCCAGTAAGAACACAGCGAACACTGAAGCTTTCTTT	CASKNTANTEAFF
TRBV20-1	NA	many	TRBJ2-7	TGCAGTGCTAGGAGCTTGGCAGAAGACACTTCCGAGCAGTACTTC	CSARSLAEDTSEQYF
TRBV20-1	NA	many	TRBJ1-2	TGCAGTGCTAGAGACTACAGGGACGGCTACACCTTC	CSARDYRDGYTF
TRBV28	TRBD1	many	TRBJ1-1	TGTGCCAGCAGTCCCTACAGGGGATACACTGAAGCTTTCTTT	CASSPYRGYTEAFF
TRBV11-1	NA	NA	TRBJ2-2	TGTGCCAGCAGCTTAGATGGGCGGGGTGTCGGCACCGGGGAGCTGTTTTTT	CASSLDGRGVGTGELFF
TRBV12-3/TRBV12-4	NA	many	TRBJ2-7	TGTGCCAGCATGGGTCGCATTTACGAGCAGTACTTC	CASMGRIYEQYF
TRBV12-3/TRBV12-4	NA	many	TRBJ1-1	TGTGCCAGCACCGAACTTGGGGGTACTGAAGCTTTCTTT	CASTELGGTEAFF
TRBV4-1	NA	few	TRBJ1-5	TGCGCCAGCAGCATTGGTGGCAGGGATGATCAGCCCCAGCATTTT	CASSIGGRDDQPQHF
TRBV2	TRBD1	few	TRBJ1-1	TGTGCCAGCGGACAGGAGAAAAACACTGAAGCTTTCTTT	CASGQEKNTEAFF
TRBV12-3/TRBV12-4	NA	many	TRBJ1-1	TGTGCCAGCAGTTTAGGGCAGGTCCCGAACACTGAAGCTTTCTTT	CASSLGQVPNTEAFF
TRBV27	NA	NA	TRBJ2-5	TGTGCCAGCAGTCGATTACTTGAGTCGGGAGAGACCCAGTACTTC	CASSRLLESGETQYF
TRBV29-1	TRBD2	few	TRBJ2-7	TGCAGCGTGACTAGGGGCGGGAGGGTGTACGAGCAGTACTTC	CSVTRGGRVYEQYF
TRBV7-2	NA	few	TRBJ2-3	TGTGCCAGCAGCTCAGGGGTGTCAATAGATACGCAGTATTTT	CASSSGVSIDTQYF
TRBV6-1	NA	many	TRBJ2-7	TGTGCCAGCAGTGAAGACGGGGCTCTCTCCTACGAGCAGTACTTC	CASSEDGALSYEQYF
TRBV6-1	TRBD1	many	TRBJ1-6	TGTGCCAGCAGCACCAGGACAGGGGTAAATAATTCACCCCTCCACTTT	CASSTRTGVNNSPLHF
TRBV12-3/TRBV12-4	TRBD2	NA	TRBJ2-2	TGTGCCAGCAGCAACCTGGGGGGGGGAACCGGGGAGCTGTTTTTT	CASSNLGGGTGELFF
TRBV12-3/TRBV12-4	NA	many	TRBJ1-2	TGTGCCAGCAGTCCGGGCATACAGTCGAATGGCTACACCTTC	CASSPGIQSNGYTF